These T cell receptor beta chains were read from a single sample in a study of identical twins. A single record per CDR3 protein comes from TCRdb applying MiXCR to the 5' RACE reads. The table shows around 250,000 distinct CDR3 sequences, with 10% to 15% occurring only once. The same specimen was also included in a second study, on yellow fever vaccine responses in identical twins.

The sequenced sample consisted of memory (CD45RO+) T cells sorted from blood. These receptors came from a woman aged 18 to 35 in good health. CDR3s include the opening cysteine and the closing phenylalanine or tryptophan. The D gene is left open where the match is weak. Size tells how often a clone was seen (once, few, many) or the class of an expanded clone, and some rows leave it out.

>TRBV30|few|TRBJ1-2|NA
CAWVGKSGRYGYTF
TGTGCCTGGGTGGGGAAATCGGGCCGCTATGGCTACACCTTC
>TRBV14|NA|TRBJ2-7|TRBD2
CASSQKAGGVVNGVEQYF
TGTGCCAGCAGCCAGAAAGCGGGAGGGGTAGTGAACGGTGTTGAGCAGTACTTC
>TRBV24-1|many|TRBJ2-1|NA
CATSETNEQFF
TGTGCCACCAGTGAAACAAATGAGCAGTTCTTC
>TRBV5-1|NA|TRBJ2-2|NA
CASTQDPDTGELFF
TGCGCCAGCACTCAGGACCCGGACACCGGGGAGCTGTTTTTT
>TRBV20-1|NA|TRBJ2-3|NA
CSASLSTDTQYF
TGCAGTGCTAGTCTAAGCACAGATACGCAGTATTTT
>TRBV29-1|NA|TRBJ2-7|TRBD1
CSVLRTGPYEQYF
TGCAGCGTCCTGAGGACAGGCCCCTACGAGCAGTACTTC
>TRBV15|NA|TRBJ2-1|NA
CATSSMRVAEQFF
TGTGCCACCAGCTCAATGAGGGTAGCTGAGCAGTTCTTC
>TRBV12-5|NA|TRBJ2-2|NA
CASGLVRTENTGELSF
TGTGCTAGTGGTTTGGTAAGGACAGAGAACACCGGGGAGCTGTCTTTT
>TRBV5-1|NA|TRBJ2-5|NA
CASRTGRTEETQYF
TGCGCCAGTCGAACAGGGAGGACCGAAGAGACCCAGTACTTC
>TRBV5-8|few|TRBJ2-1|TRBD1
CASSLGTRTGEQFF
TGTGCCAGCAGCTTGGGCACAAGGACAGGGGAGCAGTTCTTC
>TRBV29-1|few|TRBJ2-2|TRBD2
CSVRGAGELFF
TGCAGCGTCCGGGGGGCCGGGGAGCTGTTTTTT
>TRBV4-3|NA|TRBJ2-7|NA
CASSQAPGRYEQYF
TGCGCCAGCAGCCAAGCCCCAGGGCGCTACGAGCAGTACTTC
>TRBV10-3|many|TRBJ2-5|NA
CAIAGVVGETQYF
TGTGCCATCGCAGGGGTGGTGGGGGAGACCCAGTACTTC
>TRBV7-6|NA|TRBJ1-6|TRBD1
CASSSGGSNSPLHF
TGTGCCAGCAGCTCAGGGGGCTCCAATTCACCCCTCCACTTT
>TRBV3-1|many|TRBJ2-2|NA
CASSRGNGELFF
TGTGCCAGCAGCCGTGGGAACGGGGAGCTGTTTTTT
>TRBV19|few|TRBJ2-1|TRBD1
CASSMAGTDYNEQFF
TGTGCCAGTAGTATGGCCGGGACAGACTACAATGAGCAGTTCTTC
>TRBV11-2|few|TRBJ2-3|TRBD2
CASSRLAGYTDTQYF
TGTGCCAGCAGCAGGCTAGCGGGGTACACAGATACGCAGTATTTT
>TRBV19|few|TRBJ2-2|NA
CAVSGQPNTGELFF
TGTGCCGTTTCCGGACAGCCGAACACCGGGGAGCTGTTTTTT
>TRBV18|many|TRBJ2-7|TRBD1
CASSPRDRGEQYF
TGTGCCAGCTCACCCCGGGACAGAGGCGAGCAGTACTTC
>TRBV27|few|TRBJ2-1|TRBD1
CASRRTGKYNEQFF
TGTGCCAGCAGGAGGACAGGAAAATACAATGAGCAGTTCTTC
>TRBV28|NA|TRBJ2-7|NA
CASSLSGGPGGAGERYEQYF
TGTGCCAGCAGTTTATCAGGGGGCCCAGGGGGAGCGGGGGAGCGCTACGAGCAGTACTTC
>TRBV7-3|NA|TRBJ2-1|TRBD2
CASSPDGKDRGDSYNEQFF
TGTGCCAGCAGCCCCGATGGCAAGGATCGGGGGGACTCCTACAATGAGCAGTTCTTC
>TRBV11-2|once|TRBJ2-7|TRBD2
CASSSASGSRLYF
TGTGCCAGCAGCAGCGCTAGCGGGTCACGGTTGTACTTC
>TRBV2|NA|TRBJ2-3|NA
CASSDLASSGDTQYF
TGTGCCAGCAGTGATCTAGCGTCAAGTGGAGATACGCAGTATTTT
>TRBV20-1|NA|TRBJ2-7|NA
CSATIQNSYEQYF
TGCAGTGCTACCATACAGAATTCCTACGAGCAGTACTTC
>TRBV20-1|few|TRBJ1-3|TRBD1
CSARDTRTGAGNTIYF
TGCAGTGCTAGAGATACCCGGACAGGGGCCGGAAACACCATATATTTT
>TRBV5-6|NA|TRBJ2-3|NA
CASSAGLETDTQYF
TGTGCCAGCAGCGCGGGACTGGAGACAGATACGCAGTATTTT
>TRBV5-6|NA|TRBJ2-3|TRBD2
CASSLLGAGGDTDTQYF
TGTGCCAGCAGCCTCCTGGGGGCGGGAGGTGATACAGATACGCAGTATTTT
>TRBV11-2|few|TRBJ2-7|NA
CASRFIPQGIHVQYF
TGTGCCAGCAGGTTCATACCCCAGGGGATCCACGTCCAGTACTTC
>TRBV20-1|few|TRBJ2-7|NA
CSARLGSYEQYF
TGCAGTGCTAGACTGGGGAGCTACGAGCAGTACTTC
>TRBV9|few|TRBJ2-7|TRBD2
CASSVDRGSTGEQYF
TGTGCCAGCAGCGTAGATCGCGGGAGCACAGGCGAGCAGTACTTC
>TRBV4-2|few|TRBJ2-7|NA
CASSQDRGDSSYEQYF
TGTGCCAGCAGCCAAGATAGGGGGGACAGCTCCTACGAGCAGTACTTC
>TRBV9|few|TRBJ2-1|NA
CASSGDHYNEQFF
TGTGCCAGCAGCGGGGACCACTACAATGAGCAGTTCTTC
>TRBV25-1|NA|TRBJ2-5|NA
CASSGTGHPRGETQYF
TGTGCCAGCAGTGGAACGGGACACCCGAGGGGAGAGACCCAGTACTTC